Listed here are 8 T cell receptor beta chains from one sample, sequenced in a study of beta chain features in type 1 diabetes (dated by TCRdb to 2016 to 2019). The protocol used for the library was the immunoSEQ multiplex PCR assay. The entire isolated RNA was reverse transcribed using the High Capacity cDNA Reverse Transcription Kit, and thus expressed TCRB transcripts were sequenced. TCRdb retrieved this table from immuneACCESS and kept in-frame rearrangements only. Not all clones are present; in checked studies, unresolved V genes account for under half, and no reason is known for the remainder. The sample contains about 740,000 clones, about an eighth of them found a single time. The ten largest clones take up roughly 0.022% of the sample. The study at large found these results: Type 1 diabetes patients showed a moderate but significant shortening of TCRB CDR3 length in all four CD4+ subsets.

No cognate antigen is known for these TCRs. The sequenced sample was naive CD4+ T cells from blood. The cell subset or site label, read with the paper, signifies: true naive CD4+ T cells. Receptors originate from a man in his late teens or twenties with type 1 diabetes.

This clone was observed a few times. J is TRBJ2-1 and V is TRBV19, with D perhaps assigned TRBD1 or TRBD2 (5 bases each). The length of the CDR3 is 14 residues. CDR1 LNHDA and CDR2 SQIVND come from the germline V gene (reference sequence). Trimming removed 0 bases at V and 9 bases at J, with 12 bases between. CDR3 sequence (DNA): TGTGCCAGTAGTATAGAAGCCGGGACGGGTGAGCAGTTCTTC. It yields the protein CASSIEAGTGEQFF. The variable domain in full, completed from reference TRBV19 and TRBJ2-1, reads DGGITQSPKYLFRKEGQNVTLSCEQNLNHDAMYWYRQDPGQGLRLIYYSQIVNDFQKGDIAEGYSVSREKKESFPLTVTSAQKNPTAFYLCASSIEAGTGEQFFGPGTRLTVL.

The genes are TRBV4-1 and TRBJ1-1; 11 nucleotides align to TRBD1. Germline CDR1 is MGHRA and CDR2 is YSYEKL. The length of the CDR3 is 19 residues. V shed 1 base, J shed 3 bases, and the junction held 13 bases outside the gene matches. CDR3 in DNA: TGCGCCAGCAGCCAAGCCCGGACAGGGGGCCGGGTTTGGGACACTGAAGCTTTCTTT. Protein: CASSQARTGGRVWDTEAFF.

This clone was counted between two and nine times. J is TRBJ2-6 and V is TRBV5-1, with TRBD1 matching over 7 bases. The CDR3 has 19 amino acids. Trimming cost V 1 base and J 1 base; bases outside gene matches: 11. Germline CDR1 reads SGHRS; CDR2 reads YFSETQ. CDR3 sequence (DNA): TGCGCCAGCAGCTTGCCCCGACAGGGAATGGTGTCTGGGGCCAACGTCCTGACTTTC. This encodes CASSLPRQGMVSGANVLTF.

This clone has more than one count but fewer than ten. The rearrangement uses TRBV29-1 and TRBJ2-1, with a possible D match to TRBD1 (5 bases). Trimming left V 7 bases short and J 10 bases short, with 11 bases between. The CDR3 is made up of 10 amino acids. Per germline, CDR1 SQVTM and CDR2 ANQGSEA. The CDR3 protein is CSAAQGEQFF. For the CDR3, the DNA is TGCAGCGCCGCTCAGGGAGAGCAGTTCTTC.

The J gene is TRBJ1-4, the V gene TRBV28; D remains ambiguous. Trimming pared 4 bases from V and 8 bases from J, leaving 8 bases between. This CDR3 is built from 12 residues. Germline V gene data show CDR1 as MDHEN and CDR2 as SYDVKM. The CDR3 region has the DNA TGTGCCAGCAGTTCAAGTGGGGAAAAACTGTTTTTT. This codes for CASSSSGEKLFF.

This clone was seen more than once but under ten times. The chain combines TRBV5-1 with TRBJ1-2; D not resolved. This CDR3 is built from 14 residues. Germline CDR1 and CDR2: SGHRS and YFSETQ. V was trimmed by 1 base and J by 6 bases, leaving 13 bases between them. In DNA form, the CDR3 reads TGCGCCAGCAGCTTGCAGGAAAGGGCGGATGGCTACACCTTC. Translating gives CASSLQERADGYTF. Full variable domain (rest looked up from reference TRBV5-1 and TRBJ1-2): KAGVTQTPRYLIKTRGQQVTLSCSPISGHRSVSWYQQTPGQGLQFLFEYFSETQRNKGNFPGRFSGRQFSNSRSEMNVSTLELGDSALYLCASSLQERADGYTFGSGTRLTVV.

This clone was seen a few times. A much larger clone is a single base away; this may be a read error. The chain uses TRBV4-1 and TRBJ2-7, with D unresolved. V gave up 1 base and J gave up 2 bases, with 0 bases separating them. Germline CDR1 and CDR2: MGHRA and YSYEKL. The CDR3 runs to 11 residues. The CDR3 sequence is CASSQAYEQYF. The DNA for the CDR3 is TGCGCCAGCAGCCAAGCCTACGAGCAGTACTTC.

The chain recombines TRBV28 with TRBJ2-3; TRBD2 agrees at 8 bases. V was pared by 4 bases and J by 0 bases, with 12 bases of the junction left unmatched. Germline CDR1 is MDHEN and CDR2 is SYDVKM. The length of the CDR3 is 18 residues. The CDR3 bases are TGTGCCAGCAGTTACCCTCGGGGTAGCGGGGTTAGCACAGATACGCAGTATTTT. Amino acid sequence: CASSYPRGSGVSTDTQYF.